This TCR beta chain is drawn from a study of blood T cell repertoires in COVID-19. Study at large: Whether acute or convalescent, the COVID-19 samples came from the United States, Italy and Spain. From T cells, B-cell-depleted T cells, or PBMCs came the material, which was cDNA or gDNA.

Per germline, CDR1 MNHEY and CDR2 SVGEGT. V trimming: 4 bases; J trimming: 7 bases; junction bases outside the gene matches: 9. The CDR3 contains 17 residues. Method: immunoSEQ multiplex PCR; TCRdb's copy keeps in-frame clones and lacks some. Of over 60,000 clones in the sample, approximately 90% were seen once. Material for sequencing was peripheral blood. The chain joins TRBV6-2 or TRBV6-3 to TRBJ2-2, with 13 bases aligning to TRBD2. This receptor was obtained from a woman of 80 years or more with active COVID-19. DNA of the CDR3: TGTGCCAGCAGTTCGCAGGGACTAGCGGGATCATACGGGGAGCTGTTTTTT. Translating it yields CASSSQGLAGSYGELFF.